This entry lists 25 T cell receptor beta chains sequenced from one sample in a study of cytomegalovirus exposure and HLA in healthy donors (dated 2017 in TCRdb). The library was prepared using the immunoSEQ multiplex PCR assay. A mixture of 60 forward primers for TCR Vbeta segments and 13 reverse primers for TCR Jbeta segments was used in the multiplex PCR. TCRdb limited this immuneACCESS table to in-frame rearrangements with V and J called. A share of clones is missing; checked studies link under half to unresolved V genes, and the rest is unexplained. In all, the sample holds fewer than 120,000 clones, and about three quarters of those were seen once. The ten top clones hold under 3% of the sample. The sample comprised PBMCs. The receptors derive from a woman aged 60-75 years in good health and CMV-seropositive.

The rearrangement joins TRBV7-9 to TRBJ2-2, with D unresolved. From germline, CDR1 is SEHNR and CDR2 FQNEAQ (reference sequence). The CDR3 covers 15 residues. Trimming stripped 2 bases from V and 5 bases from J, with 12 bases between. The DNA for the CDR3 is TGTGCCAGCAGCTTATACCAGATGAGGACCGGGGAGCTGTTTTTT. This translates into CASSLYQMRTGELFF. The full variable domain, with the rest looked up from reference TRBV7-9 and TRBJ2-2, is DTGVSQNPRHKITKRGQNVTFRCDPISEHNRLYWYRQTLGQGPEFLTYFQNEAQLEKSRLLSDRFSAERPKGSFSTLEIQRTEQGDSAMYLCASSLYQMRTGELFFGEGSRLTVL.

For the CDR3, the DNA is TGTGCCAGCAGCCCAGCTTGGACAGGGGGGGGAGAGACCCAGTACTTC. Residues: CASSPAWTGGGETQYF. The J gene is TRBJ2-5, the V gene TRBV7-6; TRBD1 aligns across 10 bases. The germline V gene encodes CDR1 SGHVS and CDR2 FNYEAQ. The CDR3 is 16 residues long. V was clipped by 5 bases and J by 4 bases; unmatched bases: 10. The full variable domain, with the rest looked up from reference TRBV7-6 and TRBJ2-5, is GAGVSQSPRYKVTKRGQDVALRCDPISGHVSLYWYRQALGQGPEFLTYFNYEAQQDKSGLPNDRFSAERPEGSISTLTIQRTEQRDSAMYRCASSPAWTGGGETQYFGPGTRLLVL.

This clone has only a few counts. The V call is TRBV7-8, the J call TRBJ1-3; tentatively, D is TRBD1 (6 bases). The germline V and J ends were trimmed by 0 bases and 9 bases, with 21 bases remaining between them. Per the germline V gene, CDR1 is SGHVS and CDR2 is FQNEAQ. The CDR3 totals 17 residues. The CDR3 region has the DNA TGTGCCAGCAGCTTAGCGCTTTACAGGGCCACTTCTAGCACCATATATTTT. Residues: CASSLALYRATSSTIYF.

This chain connects TRBV7-9 to TRBJ2-3; D is undetermined. CDR1 SEHNR and CDR2 FQNEAQ come from the germline V gene (reference sequence). With 1 base removed from V and 2 bases from J, the gap between germline ends came to 10 bases. CDR3 length: 15 residues. The CDR3 bases are TGTGCCAGCAGCTTAGGGAGAAGCCCCACAGATACGCAGTATTTT. It codes for CASSLGRSPTDTQYF.

The chain has TRBV18 and TRBJ1-3; D gene uncertain. This CDR3 spans 17 amino acids. V lost 0 bases, J lost 0 bases, and 12 bases lay in between. From germline, CDR1 is KGHSH and CDR2 LQKENI. The CDR3 region has the DNA TGTGCCAGCTCACCACCTTCCAGGAAGAGCTCTGGAAACACCATATATTTT. It is translated as CASSPPSRKSSGNTIYF.

Details on this clone: Mismatch with germline at one junction end may stem from a read error. The rearrangement uses TRBV7-9 and TRBJ1-1; possible D gene TRBD1, 5 bases. This CDR3 is built from 15 residues. From germline, CDR1 is SEHNR and CDR2 FQNEAQ (reference sequence). CDR3 sequence: CSSSPRRRGNTEAFF. CDR3 nucleotides: TGTTCCAGCAGCCCCAGGCGAAGGGGGAACACTGAAGCTTTCTTT.

The chain joins TRBV7-6 to TRBJ1-4; 7 positions agree with TRBD1. The CDR3 is 19 residues long. The junction had 14 bases not matched to a gene; V was cut back by 4 bases and J by 0 bases. Germline loops: CDR1 SGHVS, CDR2 FNYEAQ. CDR3 nucleotide sequence: TGTGCCAGCAGCTCGACCCCGCCCCGGACAGGATCAACTAATGAAAAACTGTTTTTT. This translates into CASSSTPPRTGSTNEKLFF.

The chain recombines TRBV19 with TRBJ1-5; TRBD1 matches 7 bases. V lost 6 bases and J lost 3; bases outside the gene matches: 20. Germline CDR1 and CDR2: LNHDA and SQIVND (reference sequence). This CDR3 is 19 amino acids long. The CDR3 nucleotides read TGTGCCAGTAGCCGAAATCCCCTCACCATGACAGGGTACAATCAGCCCCAGCATTTT. Translation gives CASSRNPLTMTGYNQPQHF.

The chain employs TRBV28 and TRBJ2-7; 8 bases map to TRBD2. J gave up 3 bases and V 3 bases, and 7 bases lay outside the gene matches. Germline values: CDR1 MDHEN, CDR2 SYDVKM. CDR3 length: 15 amino acids. The CDR3 protein is CASSFSPSGGYEQYF. The CDR3 nucleotides are TGTGCCAGCAGTTTCTCGCCCAGCGGGGGCTACGAGCAGTACTTC.

The V gene is TRBV6-5, the J gene TRBJ2-5; 8 bases match TRBD1. This CDR3 spans 15 amino acids. The junction had 7 bases not matched to a gene; V was cut back by 6 bases and J by 1 base. In germline, CDR1 is MNHEY, CDR2 SVGAGI. The CDR3 DNA reads as TGTGCCAGCAGAACGCGACAGGGGAGCCAAGAGACCCAGTACTTC. Amino acid sequence: CASRTRQGSQETQYF.

The gene calls are TRBV6-5 and TRBJ2-2, with D possibly TRBD1 on 6 matching bases. Germline V gene data show CDR1 as MNHEY and CDR2 as SVGAGI. CDR3 size: 13 residues. V lost 7 bases, J lost 5 bases, and 11 bases lay in between. The CDR3 nucleotides read TGTGCCAGCACCCGAACAGGGACCGGGGAGCTGTTTTTT. Translating gives CASTRTGTGELFF.

This sequence joins TRBV29-1 and TRBJ2-1; 12 bases are a match to TRBD2. V was pared by 3 bases and J by 3 bases, with 12 bases of the junction left unmatched. CDR3 length: 18 amino acids. Germline-derived CDR1 and CDR2 are SQVTM and ANQGSEA. CDR3 region: CSVDTGTSGSRDYNEQFF. The DNA of the CDR3 is TGCAGCGTTGATACTGGGACTAGCGGGTCCCGGGACTACAATGAGCAGTTCTTC.

V usage is TRBV15 and J usage is TRBJ2-1; D remains ambiguous. Germline V gives CDR1 LNHNV, CDR2 YYDKDF (reference sequence). With 3 bases removed from V and 0 bases from J, the gap between germline ends came to 12 bases. The CDR3 totals 16 residues. The DNA of the CDR3 is TGTGCCACCAGCAGGACGGGTTCTAGCTCCTACAATGAGCAGTTCTTC. As protein: CATSRTGSSSYNEQFF.

This clone was seen a few times. The chain recombines TRBV11-2 with TRBJ1-2; tentatively, D is TRBD1 (6 bases). V dropped 5 bases and J dropped 0 bases, with 25 bases sitting between them. Germline assignment: CDR1 SGHAT and CDR2 FQNNGV. This CDR3 comprises 19 residues. The CDR3 sequence: CASSLNSNLNRATNYGYTF. In DNA, the CDR3 is TGTGCCAGCAGCCTCAACTCCAATCTAAACAGGGCTACTAACTATGGCTACACCTTC.

The chain combines TRBV7-9 with TRBJ2-2, with D uncertain. V lost 4 bases, J lost 1 base, and 10 bases lay in between. This CDR3 has 15 residues. Germline loops: CDR1 SEHNR, CDR2 FQNEAQ (reference sequence). The CDR3: CASSSTTGNTGELFF. The DNA for the CDR3 is TGTGCCAGCAGCTCGACGACGGGGAACACCGGGGAGCTGTTTTTT.

This clone has a handful of counts. The CDR3 loop is CASSYGQGEAFF. The CDR3, as DNA: TGTGCCAGCAGCTACGGACAGGGAGAAGCTTTCTTT. J is TRBJ1-1 and V is TRBV5-6; 8 nucleotides line up with TRBD1. V gave up 3 bases and J gave up 8 bases; unmatched junction bases: 3. CDR1 SGHDT and CDR2 YYEEEE come from the germline V gene. The CDR3 consists of 12 residues.

The chain employs TRBV4-1 and TRBJ2-7; maybe TRBD2 (7 bases). This CDR3 has 13 residues. V lost 5 bases and J 7 bases, leaving 15 bases between the germline ends. Germline V gene sequence: CDR1 MGHRA, CDR2 YSYEKL. CDR3 DNA sequence: TGCGCCAGCAGCAGAGGACTAGGGGGAGAGCAGTACTTC. Its protein product is CASSRGLGGEQYF.

The chain recombines TRBV28 with TRBJ2-5; 7 bases agree with TRBD1. Germline V gives CDR1 MDHEN, CDR2 SYDVKM. After removal of 4 bases from V and 2 bases from J, the junction contained 16 bases not matched to a gene. The CDR3 is 18 amino acids. The CDR3 loop is CASSSPVGRGREQETQYF. CDR3 nucleotide sequence: TGTGCCAGCAGTTCCCCCGTGGGAAGGGGGCGCGAGCAAGAGACCCAGTACTTC.

The V call is TRBV30, the J call TRBJ2-7; perhaps TRBD1 as D (6 bases). Trimming left V 0 bases short and J 2 bases short, with 11 bases between. CDR1 is GTSNPN and CDR2 is SVGIG in the germline V gene (reference sequence). The CDR3 runs to 14 residues. The CDR3 loop reads CAWSVATGTYEQYF. CDR3 DNA sequence: TGTGCCTGGAGTGTAGCGACAGGAACCTACGAGCAGTACTTC.

This rearrangement joins TRBV29-1 to TRBJ2-3, with D unclear. Trimming took 4 bases from V and 4 from J, leaving 9 bases between them. The CDR3 loop spans 12 amino acids. Germline V gene lookup returns CDR1 SQVTM and CDR2 ANQGSEA. The CDR3 reads CSVGFLADTQYF. In nucleotides, the CDR3 is TGCAGCGTTGGTTTCCTCGCAGATACGCAGTATTTT.

The J gene is TRBJ2-1, the V gene TRBV7-7; D unresolved. Trimming removed 4 bases from V and 3 bases from J, with 7 bases in between. Looked up from germline, CDR1 is SSHAT and CDR2 is FNYEAQ (reference sequence). This CDR3 is 13 amino acids long. CDR3 protein: CASSSNVYNEQFF. CDR3 bases: TGTGCCAGCAGCTCCAATGTCTACAATGAGCAGTTCTTC.

The sample holds one count of this clone. This sequence joins TRBV4-1 and TRBJ1-4; D gene ambiguous. Trimming cost V 0 bases and J 10 bases, with 12 bases left between them. Per the germline V gene, CDR1 is MGHRA and CDR2 is YSYEKL. The CDR3 sequence is 14 residues long. This CDR3 reads CASSQDREVGKLFF. CDR3 in DNA: TGCGCCAGCAGCCAAGATCGAGAGGTGGGAAAACTGTTTTTT.

The chain combines TRBV5-4 with TRBJ2-5; 8 bases fit TRBD2. Gene TRBJ2-7 matches the end of the DNA better, so the J call may be wrong. The CDR3 is 17 amino acids. Germline V gene data show CDR1 as SGHNT and CDR2 as YYREEE (reference sequence). CDR3 nucleotides: TGTGCCAGCAGCTGGGGACTAGGGGGTGGATCCTCCTACGAGCAGTACTTC. This translates into CASSWGLGGGSSYEQYF.

The V and J genes are TRBV29-1 and TRBJ2-5; TRBD1 matches 8 bases. The CDR3 is made up of 12 amino acids. Unmatched junction bases numbered 4, after V lost 7 bases and J lost 3 bases. Per germline, CDR1 SQVTM and CDR2 ANQGSEA. CDR3 loop: CSAETGEETQYF. The CDR3 DNA is TGCAGCGCTGAGACAGGGGAAGAGACCCAGTACTTC.

The chain has TRBV7-3 and TRBJ1-3; the D is unclear. The germline V gene has CDR1 SGHTA and CDR2 FQGTGA. This CDR3 has 15 residues. V was trimmed by 5 bases and J by 0 bases, leaving 11 bases between them. The CDR3 sequence: CASSPDTTSGNTIYF. DNA for the CDR3: TGTGCCAGCAGCCCCGACACAACCTCTGGAAACACCATATATTTT.